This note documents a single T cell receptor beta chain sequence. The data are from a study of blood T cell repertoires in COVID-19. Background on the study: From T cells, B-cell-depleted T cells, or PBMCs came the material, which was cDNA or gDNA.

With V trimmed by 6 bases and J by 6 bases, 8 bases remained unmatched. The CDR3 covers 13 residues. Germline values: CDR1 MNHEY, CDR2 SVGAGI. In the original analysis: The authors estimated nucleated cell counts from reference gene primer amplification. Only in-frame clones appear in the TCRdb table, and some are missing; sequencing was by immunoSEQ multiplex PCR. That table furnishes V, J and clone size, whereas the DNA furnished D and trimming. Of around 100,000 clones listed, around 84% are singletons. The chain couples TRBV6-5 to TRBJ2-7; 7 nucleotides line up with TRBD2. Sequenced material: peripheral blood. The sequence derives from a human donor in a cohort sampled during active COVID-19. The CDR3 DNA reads TGTGCCAGCAGGCCCGGGAGCGGGACCGAGCAGTACTTC. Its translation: CASRPGSGTEQYF.